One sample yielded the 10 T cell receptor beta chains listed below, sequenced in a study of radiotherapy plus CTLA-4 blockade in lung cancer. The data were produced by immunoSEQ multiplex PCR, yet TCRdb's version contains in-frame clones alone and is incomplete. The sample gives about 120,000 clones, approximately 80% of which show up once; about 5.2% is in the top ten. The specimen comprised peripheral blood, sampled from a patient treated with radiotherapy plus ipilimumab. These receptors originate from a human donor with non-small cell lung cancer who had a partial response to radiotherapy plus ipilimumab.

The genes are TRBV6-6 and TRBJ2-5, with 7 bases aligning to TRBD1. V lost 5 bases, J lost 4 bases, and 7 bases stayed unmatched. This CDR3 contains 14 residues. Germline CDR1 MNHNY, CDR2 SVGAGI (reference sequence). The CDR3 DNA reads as TGTGCCAGCAGTCGTGGGACAGTAGGAGAGACCCAGTACTTC. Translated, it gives CASSRGTVGETQYF.

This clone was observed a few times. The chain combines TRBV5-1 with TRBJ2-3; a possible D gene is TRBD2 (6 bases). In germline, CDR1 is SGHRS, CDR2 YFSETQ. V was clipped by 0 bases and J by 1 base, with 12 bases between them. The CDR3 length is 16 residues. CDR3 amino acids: CASSLESGSGTDTQYF. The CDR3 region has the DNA TGCGCCAGCAGCTTGGAGTCCGGGAGTGGCACAGATACGCAGTATTTT.

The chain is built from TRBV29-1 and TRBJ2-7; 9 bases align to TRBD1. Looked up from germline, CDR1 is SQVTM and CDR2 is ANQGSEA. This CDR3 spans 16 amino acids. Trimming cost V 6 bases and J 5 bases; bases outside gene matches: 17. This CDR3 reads CSVRCWDRERCDEQYV. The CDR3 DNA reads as TGCAGCGTCCGCTGCTGGGACAGGGAACGGTGCGACGAGCAGTACGTC.

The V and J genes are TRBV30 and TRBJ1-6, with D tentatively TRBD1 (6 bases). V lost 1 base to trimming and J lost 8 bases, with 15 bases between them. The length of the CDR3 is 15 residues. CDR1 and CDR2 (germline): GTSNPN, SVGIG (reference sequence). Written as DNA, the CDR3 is TGTGCCTGGAGTGGTATGGGGGCACGGGATTCACCCCTCCACTTT. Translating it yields CAWSGMGARDSPLHF.

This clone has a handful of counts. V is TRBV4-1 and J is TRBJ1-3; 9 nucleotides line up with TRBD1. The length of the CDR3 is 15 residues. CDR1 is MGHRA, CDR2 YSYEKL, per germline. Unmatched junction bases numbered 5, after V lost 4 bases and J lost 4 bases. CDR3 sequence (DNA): TGCGCCAGCAGCCTTGGACAGGGGACCGGAAACACCATATATTTT. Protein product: CASSLGQGTGNTIYF.

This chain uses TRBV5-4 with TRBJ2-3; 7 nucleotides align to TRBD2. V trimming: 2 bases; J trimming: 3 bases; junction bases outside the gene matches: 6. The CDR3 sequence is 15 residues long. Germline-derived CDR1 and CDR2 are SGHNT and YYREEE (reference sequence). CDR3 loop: CASSFGGGSTDTQYF. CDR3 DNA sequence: TGTGCCAGCAGCTTTGGGGGAGGGTCGACAGATACGCAGTATTTT.

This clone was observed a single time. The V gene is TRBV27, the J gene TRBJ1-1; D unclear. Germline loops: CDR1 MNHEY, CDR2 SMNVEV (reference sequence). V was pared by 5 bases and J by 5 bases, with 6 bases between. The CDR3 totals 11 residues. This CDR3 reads CASSTRTEAFF. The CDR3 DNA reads TGTGCCAGCAGTACCAGGACTGAAGCTTTCTTT.

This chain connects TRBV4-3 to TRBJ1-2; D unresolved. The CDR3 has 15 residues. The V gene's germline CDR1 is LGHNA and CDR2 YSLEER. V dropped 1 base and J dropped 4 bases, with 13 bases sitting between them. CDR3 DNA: TGCGCCAGCAGCCAAGGGGGAGGGATGGCCTATGGCTACACCTTC. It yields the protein CASSQGGGMAYGYTF.

CDR3: CASRATGGRTGNTIYF. The CDR3 DNA reads as TGTGCCAGCAGAGCCACAGGGGGGAGGACTGGAAACACCATATATTTT. J is TRBJ1-3 and V is TRBV2; 8 positions agree with TRBD1. There are 16 residues in the CDR3. Trimming took 6 bases from V and 2 from J; bases not matched to a gene: 9. Germline V gives CDR1 SNHLY, CDR2 FYNNEI.

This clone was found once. The CDR3 region is CASSLGAGARNEQFF. The CDR3 region has the DNA TGTGCCAGCAGTTTAGGAGCGGGAGCTCGTAATGAGCAGTTCTTC. The chain links TRBV27 to TRBJ2-1; 8 nucleotides agree with TRBD2. In germline, CDR1 is MNHEY, CDR2 SMNVEV (reference sequence). Unmatched junction bases numbered 7, after V lost 2 bases and J lost 7 bases. The CDR3 has 15 residues.